This T cell receptor (beta chain) was captured in a study of HIV-infected children after antiretroviral therapy interruption. Study-wide background: Most children had recorded EBV and CMV exposure. Overall study findings and caveats: The CD45RA+ naive sort may contain some EMRA or stem memory cells.

This clonotype has a count of ten or more. Its target is unknown. Germline V gene sequence: CDR1 MNHEY, CDR2 SVGAGI. Losses at the gene ends were 6 bases for V and 1 base for J; bases not matched to a gene: 7. The CDR3 is made up of 17 amino acids. The sample's treatment: PENTA 11 planned treatment interruption arm or continuous ART arm. Naive CD4+ CD45RA+ CD45RO- T cells were FACS-sorted from thawed PBMCs. The TCR library was built from RNA with a 3' RACE protocol and unique molecular identifiers. TCRdb ran MiXCR on the 3' RACE reads and lists one entry per CDR3 protein. The table includes 90,000 or so distinct CDR3 sequences, 5.5% to 8.5% detected once.

The chain links TRBV6-5 to TRBJ2-3; 13 bases map to TRBD2. This TCR was recovered from a pool of human donors with HIV. The sequencing here drew on CD45RA+ CD4+ T cells from PBMCs, pooled from several time points, taken from a donor given antiretroviral therapy, either interrupted or continuous. Subset specified: naive CD4+ CD45RA+ CD45RO- T cells. The CDR3 sequence is CASRPGTSGDRTDTQYF. The DNA for the CDR3 is TGTGCCAGCAGACCCGGGACTAGCGGGGACCGCACAGATACGCAGTATTTT.